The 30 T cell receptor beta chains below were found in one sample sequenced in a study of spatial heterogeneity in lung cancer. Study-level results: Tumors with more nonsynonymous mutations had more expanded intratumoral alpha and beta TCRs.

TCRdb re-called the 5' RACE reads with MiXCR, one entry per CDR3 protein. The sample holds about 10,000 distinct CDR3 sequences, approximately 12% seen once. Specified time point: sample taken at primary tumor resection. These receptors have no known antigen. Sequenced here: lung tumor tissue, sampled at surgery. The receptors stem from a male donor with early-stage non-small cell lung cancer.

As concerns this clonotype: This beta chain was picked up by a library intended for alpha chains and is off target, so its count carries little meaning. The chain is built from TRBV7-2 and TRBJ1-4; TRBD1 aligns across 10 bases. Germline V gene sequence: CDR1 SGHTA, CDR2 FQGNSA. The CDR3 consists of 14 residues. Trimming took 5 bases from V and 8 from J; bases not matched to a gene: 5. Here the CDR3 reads CASSRQGAREKLFF. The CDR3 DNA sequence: TGTGCCAGCAGCAGACAGGGGGCGCGCGAAAAACTGTTTTTT.

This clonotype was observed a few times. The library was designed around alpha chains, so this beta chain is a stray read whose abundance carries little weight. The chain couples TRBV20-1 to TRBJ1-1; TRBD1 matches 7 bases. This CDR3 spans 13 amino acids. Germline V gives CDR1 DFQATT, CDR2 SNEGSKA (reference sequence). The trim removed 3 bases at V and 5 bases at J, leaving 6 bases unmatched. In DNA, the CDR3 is TGCAGTGCTAGGACAGGGAGAAGGACTGAAGCTTTCTTT. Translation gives CSARTGRRTEAFF.

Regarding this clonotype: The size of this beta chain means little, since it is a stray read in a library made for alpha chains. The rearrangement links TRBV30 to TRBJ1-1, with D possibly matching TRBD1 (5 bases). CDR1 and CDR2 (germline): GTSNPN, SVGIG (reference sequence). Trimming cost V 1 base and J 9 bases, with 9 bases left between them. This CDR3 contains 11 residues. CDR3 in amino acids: CAWSADIQAFF. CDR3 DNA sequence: TGTGCCTGGAGTGCGGACATTCAAGCTTTCTTT.

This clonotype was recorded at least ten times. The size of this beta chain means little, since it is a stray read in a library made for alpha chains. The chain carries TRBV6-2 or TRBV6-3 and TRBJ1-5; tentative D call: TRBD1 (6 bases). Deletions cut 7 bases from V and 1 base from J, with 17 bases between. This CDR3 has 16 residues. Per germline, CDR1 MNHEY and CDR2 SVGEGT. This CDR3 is CASNTFGQRSNQPQHF. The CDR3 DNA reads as TGTGCCAGCAACACCTTCGGACAGAGAAGCAATCAGCCCCAGCATTTT.

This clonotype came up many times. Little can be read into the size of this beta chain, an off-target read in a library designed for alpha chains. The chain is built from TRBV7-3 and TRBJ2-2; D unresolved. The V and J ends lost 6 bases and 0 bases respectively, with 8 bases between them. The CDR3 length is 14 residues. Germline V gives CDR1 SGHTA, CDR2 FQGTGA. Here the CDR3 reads CASRPAANTGELFF. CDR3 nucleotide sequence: TGTGCCAGCAGACCAGCAGCGAACACCGGGGAGCTGTTTTTT.

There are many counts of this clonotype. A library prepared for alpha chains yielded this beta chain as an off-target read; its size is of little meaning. The CDR3 DNA is TGTGCCAGCAGTACGGGACAGGGGTTGTCACCCCTCCACTTT. It yields the protein CASSTGQGLSPLHF. The chain joins TRBV7-2 to TRBJ1-6; 10 nucleotides line up with TRBD1. The V gene end was trimmed by 6 bases and the J gene end by 10 bases; junction bases not matched to a gene: 6. CDR1 SGHTA and CDR2 FQGNSA come from the germline V gene. The CDR3 extends over 14 amino acids.

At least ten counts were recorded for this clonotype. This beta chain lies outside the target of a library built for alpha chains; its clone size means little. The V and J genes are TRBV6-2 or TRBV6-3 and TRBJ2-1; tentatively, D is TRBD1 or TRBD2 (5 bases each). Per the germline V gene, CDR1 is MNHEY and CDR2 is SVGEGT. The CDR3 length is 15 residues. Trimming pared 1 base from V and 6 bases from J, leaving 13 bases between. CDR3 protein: CASSYFGGSGNEQFF. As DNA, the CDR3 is TGTGCCAGCAGTTACTTTGGGGGATCGGGCAATGAGCAGTTCTTC.

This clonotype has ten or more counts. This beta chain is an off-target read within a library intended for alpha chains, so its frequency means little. Here the CDR3 reads CASGVAGGSLYNEQFF. The CDR3 nucleotides are TGTGCCAGCGGGGTAGCGGGGGGATCTCTCTACAATGAGCAGTTCTTC. The rearrangement uses TRBV28 and TRBJ2-1; 10 bases fit TRBD2. Trimming at V came to 8 bases and at J to 3 bases, leaving 10 bases not matched to a gene. Germline assignment: CDR1 MDHEN and CDR2 SYDVKM. The CDR3 contains 16 residues.

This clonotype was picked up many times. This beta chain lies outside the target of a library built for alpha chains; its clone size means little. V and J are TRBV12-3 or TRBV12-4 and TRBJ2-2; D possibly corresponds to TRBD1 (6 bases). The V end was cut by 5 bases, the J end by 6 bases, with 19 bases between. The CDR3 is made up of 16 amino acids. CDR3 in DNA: TGTGCCAGCAGTCGTAAGGTGGGGGCGGAGGCCGGGGAGCTGTTTTTT. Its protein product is CASSRKVGAEAGELFF.

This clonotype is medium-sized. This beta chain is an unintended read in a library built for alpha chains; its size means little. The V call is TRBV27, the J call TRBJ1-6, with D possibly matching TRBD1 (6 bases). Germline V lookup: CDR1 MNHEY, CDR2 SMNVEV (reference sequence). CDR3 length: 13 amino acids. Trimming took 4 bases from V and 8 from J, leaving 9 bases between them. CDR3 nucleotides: TGTGCCAGCAGTTCCTACAGGGATTCACCCCTCCACTTT. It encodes CASSSYRDSPLHF.

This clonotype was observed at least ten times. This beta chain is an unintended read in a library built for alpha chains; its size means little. CDR3 coding DNA: TGTGCCAGCAGCCAAGTCCCCAGGGGGCTAGGGGAGCAGTACTTC. Translating gives CASSQVPRGLGEQYF. The chain couples TRBV3-1 to TRBJ2-7, with 8 bases identical to TRBD1. Germline assignment: CDR1 LGHDT and CDR2 YNNKEL (reference sequence). The length of the CDR3 is 15 residues. The J segment lost 7 bases and the V segment lost 1 base, leaving 9 bases of the junction unmatched.

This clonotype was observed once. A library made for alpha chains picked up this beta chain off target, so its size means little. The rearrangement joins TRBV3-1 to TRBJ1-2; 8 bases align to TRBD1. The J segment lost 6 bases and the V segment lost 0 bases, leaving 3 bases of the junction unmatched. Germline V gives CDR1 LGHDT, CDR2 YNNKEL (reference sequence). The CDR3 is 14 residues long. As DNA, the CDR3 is TGTGCCAGCAGCCAAGACAGGGGGCGGGATGGCTACACCTTC. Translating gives CASSQDRGRDGYTF.

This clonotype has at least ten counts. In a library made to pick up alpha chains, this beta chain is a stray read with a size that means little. The DNA of the CDR3 is TGTGCCATCAGAGGTAGACAGGGAATTGTCTATGGCTACACCTTC. Its protein is CAIRGRQGIVYGYTF. The chain links TRBV10-3 to TRBJ1-2, with 7 nucleotides matching TRBD1. CDR1 is ENHRY, CDR2 SYGVKD, per germline. The CDR3 consists of 15 residues. Trimming at V came to 6 bases and at J to 4 bases, leaving 11 bases not matched to a gene.

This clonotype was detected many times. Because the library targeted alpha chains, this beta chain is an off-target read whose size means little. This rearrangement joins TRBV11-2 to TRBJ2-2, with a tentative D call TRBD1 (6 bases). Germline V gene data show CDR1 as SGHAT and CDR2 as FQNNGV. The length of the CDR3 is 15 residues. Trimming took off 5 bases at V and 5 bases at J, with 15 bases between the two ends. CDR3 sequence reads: CASSPPAQGTGELFF. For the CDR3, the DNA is TGTGCCAGCAGCCCGCCGGCCCAGGGGACCGGGGAGCTGTTTTTT.

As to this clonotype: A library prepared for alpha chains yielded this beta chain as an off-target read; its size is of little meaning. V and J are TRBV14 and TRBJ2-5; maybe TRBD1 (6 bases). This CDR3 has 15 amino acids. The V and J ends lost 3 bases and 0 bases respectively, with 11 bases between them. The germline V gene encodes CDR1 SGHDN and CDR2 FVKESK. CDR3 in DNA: TGTGCCAGCAGCCATACGGGACACTACCAAGAGACCCAGTACTTC. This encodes CASSHTGHYQETQYF.

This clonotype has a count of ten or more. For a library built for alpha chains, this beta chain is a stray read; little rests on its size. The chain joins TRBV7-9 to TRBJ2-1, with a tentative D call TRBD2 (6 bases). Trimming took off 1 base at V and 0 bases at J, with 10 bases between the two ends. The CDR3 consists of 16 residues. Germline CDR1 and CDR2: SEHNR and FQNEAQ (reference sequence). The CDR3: CASSLVPGLSYNEQFF. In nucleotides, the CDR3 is TGTGCCAGCAGCTTAGTTCCGGGACTCTCCTACAATGAGCAGTTCTTC. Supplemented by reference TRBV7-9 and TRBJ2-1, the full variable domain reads DTGVSQNPRHKITKRGQNVTFRCDPISEHNRLYWYRQTLGQGPEFLTYFQNEAQLEKSRLLSDRFSAERPKGSFSTLEIQRTEQGDSAMYLCASSLVPGLSYNEQFFGPGTRLTVL.

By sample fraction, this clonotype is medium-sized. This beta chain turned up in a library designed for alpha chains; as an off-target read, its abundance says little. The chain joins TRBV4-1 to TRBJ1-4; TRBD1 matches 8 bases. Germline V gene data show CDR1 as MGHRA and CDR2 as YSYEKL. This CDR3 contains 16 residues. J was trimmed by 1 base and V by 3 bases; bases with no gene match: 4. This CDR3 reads CASSQGDRGTNEKLFF. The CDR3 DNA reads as TGCGCCAGCAGCCAGGGAGACAGGGGAACTAATGAAAAACTGTTTTTT.

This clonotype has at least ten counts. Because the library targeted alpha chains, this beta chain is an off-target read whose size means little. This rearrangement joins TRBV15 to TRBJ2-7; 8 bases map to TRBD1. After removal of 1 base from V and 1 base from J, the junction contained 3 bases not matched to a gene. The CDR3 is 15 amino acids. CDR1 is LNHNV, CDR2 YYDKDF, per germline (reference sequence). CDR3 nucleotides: TGTGCCACCAGCAGAGGGGACAGGAAATCCTACGAGCAGTACTTC. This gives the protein CATSRGDRKSYEQYF. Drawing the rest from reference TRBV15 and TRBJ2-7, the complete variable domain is DAMVIQNPRYQVTQFGKPVTLSCSQTLNHNVMYWYQQKSSQAPKLLFHYYDKDFNNEADTPDNFQSRRPNTSFCFLDIRSPGLGDTAMYLCATSRGDRKSYEQYFGPGTRLTVT.

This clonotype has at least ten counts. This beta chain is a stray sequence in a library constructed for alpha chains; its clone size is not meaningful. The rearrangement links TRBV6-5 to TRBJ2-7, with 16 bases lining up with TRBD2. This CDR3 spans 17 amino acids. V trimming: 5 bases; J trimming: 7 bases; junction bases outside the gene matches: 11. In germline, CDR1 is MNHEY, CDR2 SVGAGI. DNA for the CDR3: TGTGCCAGCAGTCGACAGGGACTAGCGGGAGGGCCTAAAGAGCAGTACTTC. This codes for CASSRQGLAGGPKEQYF.

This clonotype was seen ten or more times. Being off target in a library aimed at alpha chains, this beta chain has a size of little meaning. The CDR3 spells CSADGGAGGSQETQYF. In nucleotides, the CDR3 is TGCAGCGCCGATGGGGGCGCAGGGGGTTCCCAAGAGACCCAGTACTTC. J is TRBJ2-5 and V is TRBV29-1; 7 positions agree with TRBD1. The CDR3 length is 16 residues. With 7 bases clipped from V and 1 base from J, the junction kept 15 bases outside the gene matches. Germline assignment: CDR1 SQVTM and CDR2 ANQGSEA.

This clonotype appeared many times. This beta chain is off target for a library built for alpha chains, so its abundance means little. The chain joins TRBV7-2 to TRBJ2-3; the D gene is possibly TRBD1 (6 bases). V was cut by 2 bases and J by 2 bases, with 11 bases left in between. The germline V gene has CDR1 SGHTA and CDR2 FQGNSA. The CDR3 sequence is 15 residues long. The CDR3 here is CASSLQGISTDTQYF. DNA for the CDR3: TGTGCCAGCAGCTTACAGGGGATTTCCACAGATACGCAGTATTTT.

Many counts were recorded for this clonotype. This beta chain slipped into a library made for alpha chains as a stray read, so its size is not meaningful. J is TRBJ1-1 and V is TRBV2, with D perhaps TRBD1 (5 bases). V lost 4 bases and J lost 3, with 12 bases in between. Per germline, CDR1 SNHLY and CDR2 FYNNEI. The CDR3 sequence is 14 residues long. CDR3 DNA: TGTGCCAGCAGTGGATTCCCGGGGGACACTGAAGCTTTCTTT. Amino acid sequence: CASSGFPGDTEAFF.

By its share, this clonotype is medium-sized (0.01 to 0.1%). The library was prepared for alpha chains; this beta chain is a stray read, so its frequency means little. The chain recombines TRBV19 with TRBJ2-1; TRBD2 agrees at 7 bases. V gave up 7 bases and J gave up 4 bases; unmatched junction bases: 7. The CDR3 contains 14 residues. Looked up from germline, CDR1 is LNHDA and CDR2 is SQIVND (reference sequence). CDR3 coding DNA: TGTGCCAGTAACTGGGGGGAGGGGTACAATGAGCAGTTCTTC. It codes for CASNWGEGYNEQFF.

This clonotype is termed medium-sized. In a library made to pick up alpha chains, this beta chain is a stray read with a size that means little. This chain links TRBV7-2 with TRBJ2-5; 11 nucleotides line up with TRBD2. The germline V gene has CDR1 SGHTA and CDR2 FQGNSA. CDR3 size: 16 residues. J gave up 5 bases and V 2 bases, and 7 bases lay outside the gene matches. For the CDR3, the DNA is TGTGCCAGCAGCTTAACCCTAGCGGGAGGTTCGGAGACCCAGTACTTC. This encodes CASSLTLAGGSETQYF.

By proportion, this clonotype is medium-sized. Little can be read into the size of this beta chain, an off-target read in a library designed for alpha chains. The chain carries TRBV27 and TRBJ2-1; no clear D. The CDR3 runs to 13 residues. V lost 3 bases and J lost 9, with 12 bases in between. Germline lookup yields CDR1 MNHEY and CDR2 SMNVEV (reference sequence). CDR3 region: CASSFQQFGEQFF. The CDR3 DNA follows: TGTGCCAGCAGTTTTCAGCAGTTCGGTGAGCAGTTCTTC.

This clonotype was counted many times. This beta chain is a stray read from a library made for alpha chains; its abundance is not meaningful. The CDR3 here is CASSARGGSSTDTQYF. CDR3 in DNA: TGTGCCAGCAGTGCTAGGGGCGGGAGTAGCACAGATACGCAGTATTTT. This sequence joins TRBV6-2 or TRBV6-3 and TRBJ2-3, with 7 bases aligning to TRBD2. Germline V lookup: CDR1 MNHEY, CDR2 SVGEGT. V was pared by 5 bases and J by 0 bases, with 8 bases of the junction left unmatched. This CDR3 comprises 16 residues.

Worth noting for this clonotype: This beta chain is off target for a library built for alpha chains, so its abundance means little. This CDR3 is CASSVHGTDTQYF. In DNA, the CDR3 is TGTGCCAGCAGTGTTCATGGAACAGATACGCAGTATTTT. The chain recombines TRBV2 with TRBJ2-3, with no clear D. Trimming pared 4 bases from V and 3 bases from J, leaving 8 bases between. The germline gives CDR1 SNHLY, CDR2 FYNNEI. The CDR3 covers 13 residues. Using reference TRBV2 and TRBJ2-3 for the parts outside the CDR3, the full variable domain is EPEVTQTPSHQVTQMGQEVILRCVPISNHLYFYWYRQILGQKVEFLVSFYNNEISEKSEIFDDQFSVERPDGSNFTLKIRSTKLEDSAMYFCASSVHGTDTQYFGPGTRLTVL.

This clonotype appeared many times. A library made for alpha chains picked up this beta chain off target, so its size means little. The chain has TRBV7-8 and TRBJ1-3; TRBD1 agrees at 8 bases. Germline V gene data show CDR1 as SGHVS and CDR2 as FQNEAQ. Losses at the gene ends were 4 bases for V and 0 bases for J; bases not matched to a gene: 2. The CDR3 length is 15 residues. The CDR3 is CASSWDRSSGNTIYF. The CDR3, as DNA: TGTGCCAGCAGCTGGGACAGGAGCTCTGGAAACACCATATATTTT.

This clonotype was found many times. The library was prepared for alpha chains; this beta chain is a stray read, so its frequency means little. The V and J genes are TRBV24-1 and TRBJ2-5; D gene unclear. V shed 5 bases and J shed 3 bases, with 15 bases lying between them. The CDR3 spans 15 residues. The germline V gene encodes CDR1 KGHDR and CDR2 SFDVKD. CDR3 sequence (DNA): TGTGCCACCAGTGTCGGCTCTGCGGCAAAAGAGACCCAGTACTTC. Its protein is CATSVGSAAKETQYF.

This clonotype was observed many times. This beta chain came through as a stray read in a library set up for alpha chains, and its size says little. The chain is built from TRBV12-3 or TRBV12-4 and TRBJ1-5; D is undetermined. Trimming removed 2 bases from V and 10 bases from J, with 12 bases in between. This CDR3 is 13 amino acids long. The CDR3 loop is CASSLISISPQHF. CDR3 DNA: TGTGCCAGCAGTTTAATTAGCATCTCCCCCCAGCATTTT.